The 19 T cell receptor beta chains given below trace back to one sample, sequenced in a study of a mutant IDH1 vaccine in newly diagnosed glioma. Time point specified: week 35, safety follow-up. The investigators gave 300 ug of mutant IDH1 20-mer peptide in each vaccine dose, together with topical imiquimod. Sequencing used immunoSEQ multiplex PCR; TCRdb keeps in-frame clones, though not all of them. The sample yields 35,000 to 45,000 clones, 65% to 90% seen once. These receptors are not linked to any known antigen. Sequencing used PBMCs, obtained from a glioma patient whose treatment included an IDH1 peptide vaccine. All receptors derive from a woman aged 45 to 65 with glioma.

This chain links TRBV6-6 with TRBJ2-7, with D perhaps matching TRBD1 or TRBD2 (5 bases each). V gave up 2 bases and J gave up 5 bases, with 13 bases separating them. CDR3 length: 14 residues. Germline CDR1 reads MNHNY; CDR2 reads SVGAGI (reference sequence). The CDR3 loop is CASSYEGPGDEQYF. The CDR3 DNA sequence: TGTGCCAGCAGTTACGAGGGGCCCGGTGACGAGCAGTACTTC.

V and J are TRBV6-1 and TRBJ1-2, with TRBD1 as a possible D gene (6 bases). This CDR3 has 14 amino acids. Germline loops: CDR1 MNHNS, CDR2 SASEGT. V was cut by 7 bases and J by 3 bases, with 15 bases left in between. The CDR3, as DNA: TGTGCCAGCAAGACGGACAGAGGGGACTATGGCTACACCTTC. Translation: CASKTDRGDYGYTF.

V gene TRBV5-1 combines with J gene TRBJ2-2, with no clear D. CDR1 is SGHRS and CDR2 is YFSETQ in the germline V gene. The CDR3 contains 15 residues. V lost 2 bases and J lost 3, with 11 bases in between. CDR3 region: CASSLRTSDTGELFF. The DNA of the CDR3 is TGCGCCAGCAGCTTAAGAACCTCCGACACCGGGGAGCTGTTTTTT.

The chain couples TRBV19 to TRBJ2-7, with 8 bases identical to TRBD2. The CDR3 consists of 17 residues. The V and J ends lost 4 bases and 0 bases, in that order; junction bases with no gene match: 11. Germline loops: CDR1 LNHDA, CDR2 SQIVND (reference sequence). CDR3 DNA: TGTGCCAGTAGTAAGCGGAGGGCGGGGGGCCTCTCCTACGAGCAGTACTTC. It specifies CASSKRRAGGLSYEQYF.

This chain joins TRBV5-1 and TRBJ1-6, with unresolved D. CDR1 and CDR2 (germline): SGHRS, YFSETQ. V gave up 0 bases and J gave up 6 bases, with 10 bases separating them. The CDR3 length is 15 residues. CDR3 loop: CASSLDHYGNSPLHF. CDR3 coding DNA: TGCGCCAGCAGCTTGGATCACTACGGTAATTCACCCCTCCACTTT.

There are a few counts of this clone. This chain uses TRBV5-5 with TRBJ1-2, with D maybe TRBD1 (5 bases). CDR3 length equals 14 residues. Germline assignment: CDR1 SGHKS and CDR2 YYEKEE (reference sequence). V shed 5 bases and J shed 7 bases, with 18 bases lying between them. The CDR3 loop reads CASSLSDGGSGYTF. Written as DNA, the CDR3 is TGTGCCAGCAGTTTATCGGACGGGGGGAGTGGCTACACCTTC.

The rearrangement links TRBV2 to TRBJ2-2, with D maybe TRBD1 (5 bases). CDR3 length: 14 residues. The germline gives CDR1 SNHLY, CDR2 FYNNEI. V dropped 4 bases and J dropped 6 bases, with 12 bases sitting between them. DNA of the CDR3: TGTGCCAGCAGTGTTCGTCAGGGTCCCGGGGAGCTGTTTTTT. Residues: CASSVRQGPGELFF.

The chain links TRBV6-1 to TRBJ1-4; D is possibly TRBD1 (6 bases). Per germline, CDR1 MNHNS and CDR2 SASEGT. The CDR3 has 15 amino acids. V lost 3 bases and J 0 bases, leaving 8 bases between the germline ends. The CDR3 protein is CASSDPGATNEKLFF. CDR3 coding DNA: TGTGCCAGCAGTGACCCAGGGGCAACTAATGAAAAACTGTTTTTT.

The chain combines TRBV28 with TRBJ1-2, with no clear D. Germline assignment: CDR1 MDHEN and CDR2 SYDVKM. The CDR3 covers 14 residues. Trimming removed 5 bases at V and 4 bases at J, with 14 bases between. DNA of the CDR3: TGTGCCAGCAGTCAAGCGGGAGGCCTCTATGGCTACACCTTC. Translation gives CASSQAGGLYGYTF.

The chain couples TRBV19 to TRBJ1-1; D unclear. Trimming took 8 bases from V and 3 from J, leaving 10 bases between them. The CDR3 spans 12 residues. CDR1 and CDR2 from the germline V gene are LNHDA and SQIVND (reference sequence). The DNA for the CDR3 is TGTGCCAGTGCGGGCCGGTACACTGAAGCTTTCTTT. Its protein is CASAGRYTEAFF.

The rearrangement joins TRBV29-1 to TRBJ2-2; no clear D. Looked up from germline, CDR1 is SQVTM and CDR2 is ANQGSEA. V was cut by 4 bases and J by 5 bases, with 8 bases left in between. The CDR3 is made up of 12 amino acids. CDR3 sequence: CSVVDRTGELFF. Written as DNA, the CDR3 is TGCAGCGTTGTGGACCGAACCGGGGAGCTGTTTTTT.

The rearrangement joins TRBV7-2 to TRBJ1-1; possible D gene TRBD1, 6 bases. Trimming pared 4 bases from V and 5 bases from J, leaving 26 bases between. The CDR3 sequence is 18 residues long. Germline V gene data show CDR1 as SGHTA and CDR2 as FQGNSA. The CDR3 here is CASSYSIPRDTRKTEAFF. The CDR3 DNA follows: TGTGCCAGCAGCTACTCAATCCCCCGGGACACAAGGAAAACTGAAGCTTTCTTT.

The rearrangement uses TRBV13 and TRBJ2-5; TRBD2 agrees at 8 bases. V shed 4 bases, J shed 5 bases, and the junction held 12 bases outside the gene matches. The CDR3 has 16 amino acids. The germline gives CDR1 PRHDT, CDR2 FYEKMQ (reference sequence). CDR3 in amino acids: CASSYRGGVKGETQYF. As DNA, the CDR3 is TGTGCCAGCAGCTACCGGGGGGGAGTCAAGGGGGAGACCCAGTACTTC.

The chain combines TRBV5-5 with TRBJ1-3, with D possibly TRBD1 on 5 matching bases. CDR1 SGHKS and CDR2 YYEKEE come from the germline V gene (reference sequence). V shed 6 bases and J shed 2 bases, with 15 bases lying between them. CDR3 length: 15 amino acids. In nucleotides, the CDR3 is TGTGCCAGCAAGTCTAGACAGTCCCCTGGAAACACCATATATTTT. This encodes CASKSRQSPGNTIYF.

V is TRBV10-3 and J is TRBJ2-1; 10 positions match TRBD2. Germline trimming cut 4 bases from V and 5 bases from J; bases unmatched to any gene: 2. The CDR3 runs 14 residues. CDR1 and CDR2 from the germline V gene are ENHRY and SYGVKD. CDR3 sequence: CAISGTSGDNEQFF. CDR3 in DNA: TGTGCCATCAGTGGGACTAGCGGCGACAATGAGCAGTTCTTC.

This chain uses TRBV19 with TRBJ1-1, with 8 bases aligning to TRBD1. The J segment lost 1 base and the V segment lost 6 bases, leaving 4 bases of the junction unmatched. Germline loops: CDR1 LNHDA, CDR2 SQIVND (reference sequence). This CDR3 has 14 amino acids. CDR3 DNA sequence: TGTGCCAGTAGCCCACAGGGGGAGAACACTGAAGCTTTCTTT. Amino acid sequence: CASSPQGENTEAFF.

The chain employs TRBV15 and TRBJ2-1; D may be TRBD2 (7 bases). The V end was cut by 0 bases, the J end by 5 bases, with 17 bases between. The CDR3 runs to 17 residues. Germline V gene lookup returns CDR1 LNHNV and CDR2 YYDKDF (reference sequence). The CDR3 region has the DNA TGTGCCACCAGCAGAGATAAGGGGGGGCGAGGCGACAATGAGCAGTTCTTC. Amino acid sequence: CATSRDKGGRGDNEQFF.

This clone has just one count. This chain connects TRBV20-1 to TRBJ2-5; 8 bases map to TRBD1. V shed 4 bases and J 13 bases; nucleotides not matched to a gene: 8. CDR1 and CDR2 (germline): DFQATT, SNEGSKA (reference sequence). The CDR3 is made up of 11 amino acids. The CDR3 DNA is TGCAGTGCTATTGGGACAGGCCCATCGTACTTC. Translating gives CSAIGTGPSYF.

V gene TRBV7-9 combines with J gene TRBJ1-1; TRBD1 matches at 7 bases. The ends lost 5 bases at V and 2 bases at J; junction bases unmatched: 8. The germline CDR1 and CDR2 sequences are SEHNR and FQNEAQ (reference sequence). There are 15 residues in the CDR3. CDR3 sequence: CASSPVDRANTEAFF. CDR3 DNA: TGTGCCAGCAGCCCAGTAGACAGGGCCAACACTGAAGCTTTCTTT.